In its sample, the clone carrying this T cell receptor (beta chain) was seen once. As handled by the study authors: Amplification of reference gene primers was used by the study to estimate nucleated cell counts. Generated by immunoSEQ multiplex PCR, the TCRdb table keeps only in-frame clones and is missing some. That table is the source of V, J and clone size, and D and trimming were worked out from the DNA. The table shows about 210,000 clones, with roughly four fifths occurring only once. The data were obtained in a study of blood T cell repertoires in COVID-19. Study in general: Acute and convalescent COVID-19 specimens originated in the United States, Italy and Spain. The cDNA or gDNA used as material had been derived from T cells, B-cell-depleted T cells, or PBMCs.

Germline V gives CDR1 SGHRS, CDR2 YFSETQ. The CDR3 runs 14 residues. With 7 bases clipped from V and 6 bases from J, the junction kept 12 bases outside the gene matches. Followed longitudinally, the Seattle patients had been enrolled during active infection. The sample was peripheral blood. The chain employs TRBV5-1 and TRBJ2-7, with 8 bases lining up with TRBD2. This clonotype was sampled from an elderly woman with COVID-19, enrolled during active disease. The CDR3 region has the DNA TGCGCCAGCGCAACCGGGACTAGTTCCCCCGAGCAGTACTTC. Translating it yields CASATGTSSPEQYF.